What follows are 8 T cell receptor beta chains derived from one specimen sequenced in a study of CD8+CD57+ T cells in acquired aplastic anemia. Genomic DNA, the template, was used for profiling of the TCR beta VDJ and CDR3. TCRdb re-called the reads with MiXCR, one entry per CDR3 protein. In the table there are a few hundred thousand distinct CDR3 sequences, 65% to 80% of which are singletons. The sample consisted of sorted CD4+, CD8+, or CD8+CD57+ T cells (not recorded which) from PBMCs. All receptors derive from a human donor in good health, serving as a control.

The chain couples TRBV20-1 to TRBJ2-7; D remains ambiguous. Germline V lookup: CDR1 DFQATT, CDR2 SNEGSKA (reference sequence). The CDR3 loop spans 12 amino acids. Trimming removed 0 bases at V and 3 bases at J, with 6 bases between. CDR3 in amino acids: CSARDVGYEQYF. The CDR3 nucleotides read TGCAGTGCTAGAGATGTAGGCTACGAGCAGTACTTC.

V usage is TRBV20-1 and J usage is TRBJ2-3; TRBD1 matches at 7 bases. CDR1 is DFQATT, CDR2 SNEGSKA, per germline (reference sequence). After removal of 5 bases from V and 6 bases from J, the junction contained 11 bases not matched to a gene. The CDR3 is 14 amino acids. The CDR3 is CSAGEGGDHDTQYF. The CDR3 region has the DNA TGCAGTGCTGGCGAAGGGGGCGATCACGATACGCAGTATTTT.

The CDR3 nucleotides read TGTGCCAGCAGTGTATATGGGTCGGGTTTGAGCTACACCTTC. It translates to CASSVYGSGLSYTF. The rearrangement joins TRBV9 to TRBJ1-2; D unclear. The CDR3 sequence is 14 residues long. Per germline, CDR1 SGDLS and CDR2 YYNGEE. V lost 5 bases, J lost 9 bases, and 20 bases lay in between.

With respect to this clonotype: It is unclear where the CDR3 begins or ends on the DNA, so no DNA is shown, and the CDR3 is as TCRdb lists it. The rearrangement links TRBV7-8 to TRBJ1-1. Germline V gene data show CDR1 as SGHVS and CDR2 as FQNEAQ. Including both end residues, the CDR3 is 14 amino acids long. CDR3 residues: CASSLDPLEQYFGF.

The V call is TRBV25-1, the J call TRBJ1-2; no clear D gene. V gave up 6 bases and J gave up 8 bases, with 13 bases separating them. This CDR3 has 12 residues. Looked up from germline, CDR1 is MGHDK and CDR2 is SYGVNS. CDR3 nucleotide sequence: TGTGCCAGCAGCTCCTCTTTAATCGGCTACACCTTC. Translation: CASSSSLIGYTF.

The chain joins TRBV4-2 to TRBJ2-3; a weak D match, TRBD2 (6 bases). Trimming pared 9 bases from V and 3 bases from J, leaving 13 bases between. Germline assignment: CDR1 LGHNA and CDR2 YNFKEQ. CDR3 length: 13 amino acids. CDR3 in DNA: TGTGCCAGAAGACTAGAAGGAACAGATACGCAGTATTTT. This encodes CARRLEGTDTQYF.

The table lists this clonotype with a count of one. This chain uses TRBV12-3 or TRBV12-4 with TRBJ1-2; D possibly corresponds to TRBD1 (5 bases). With 5 bases removed from V and 5 bases from J, the gap between germline ends came to 18 bases. The CDR3 length is 15 residues. The CDR3 DNA reads as TGTGCCAGCAGTGAAGGGCCCAGGGTTGGATATGGCTACACCTTC. Translated: CASSEGPRVGYGYTF.

The rearrangement uses TRBV27 and TRBJ2-2; no clear D. In germline, CDR1 is MNHEY, CDR2 SMNVEV (reference sequence). The germline V and J ends were trimmed by 3 bases and 1 base, with 18 bases remaining between them. This CDR3 has 18 amino acids. The CDR3 nucleotides read TGTGCCAGCAGTTTTATCGCCGCTTTCACTGTGAACACCGGGGAGCTGTTTTTT. This encodes CASSFIAAFTVNTGELFF.